This paragraph reports one TCR beta chain. Just one base apart from a much larger clone, this may be a read error. This sample was taken from a study of tumor and adjacent non-tumor tissue in lung cancer. Study-wide context: There were around 11 adenocarcinoma, a couple of squamous cell carcinoma and 1 small cell lung cancer cases.

The template was RNA from unsorted bulk tissue. This non-tumor lung sample came from over 3 cm beyond the tumor edge. Three rounds of nested PCR, following a modified ARM-PCR protocol, produced the TCRbeta library. TCRdb recomputed calls from the multiplex PCR reads with MiXCR, one row per CDR3 protein. The sample includes more than 85,000 distinct CDR3 sequences, approximately 60% of them seen just once. The CDR3 runs 13 residues. After removal of 3 bases from V and 8 bases from J, the junction contained 7 bases not matched to a gene. The germline gives CDR1 DFQATT, CDR2 SNEGSKA (reference sequence).

The chain employs TRBV20-1 and TRBJ2-3; 8 positions agree with TRBD2. Sequences were obtained from distant non-tumor lung tissue. The source is a man aged 30-40 years with non-small cell lung cancer. CDR3 in DNA: TGCAGTGCTAGCGGGGGGGCCAGGGGTACGCAGTATTTT. Translation gives CSASGGARGTQYF.